This record covers a single T cell receptor (beta chain). The data stem from a study of blood T cell repertoires in COVID-19. Germline V gives CDR1 LNHNV, CDR2 YYDKDF (reference sequence). Deletions cut 5 bases from V and 0 bases from J, with 13 bases between. This CDR3 spans 15 amino acids. Sequenced by immunoSEQ multiplex PCR; TCRdb stores in-frame clones only, minus some. The sample has fewer than 400,000 clones, 85% seen once. The chain joins TRBV15 to TRBJ1-1; the D is unclear. This TCR derives from a woman aged 18-29 years with acute or convalescent COVID-19. Sequencing was performed on peripheral blood. This CDR3 reads CATSGRAGMNTEAFF. The CDR3, as DNA: TGTGCCACCAGCGGGAGGGCAGGCATGAACACTGAAGCTTTCTTT.